A single T cell receptor beta chain is shown here with its context. The data were taken from a study of cytomegalovirus exposure and HLA in healthy donors. This PCR relied on a set of 60 Vbeta primers and 13 Jbeta primers. Using immunoSEQ multiplex PCR, the repertoire was profiled, and TCRdb retains in-frame clones only, with some absent. The table records approximately 100,000 clones, 74% of them present only once. Germline V CDR1 and CDR2: LNHDA, SQIVND (reference sequence). The CDR3 runs to 13 residues. Trimming took off 3 bases at V and 1 base at J, with 7 bases between the two ends. The rearrangement links TRBV19 to TRBJ2-7, with D possibly being TRBD1 (5 bases). The source is a man between 45 and 60 years old in good health and CMV-seropositive. The sequencing input was PBMCs. The CDR3 DNA follows: TGTGCCAGTAGTATGACAGTATCCTACGAGCAGTACTTC. Translating it yields CASSMTVSYEQYF.